The present TCR beta chain was sequenced within a study of tumor and adjacent non-tumor tissue in lung cancer. TCRbeta libraries were built with three rounds of nested PCR, modified from ARM-PCR. Via MiXCR, TCRdb re-called the multiplex PCR reads, giving one row per CDR3 protein. The sample records approximately 110,000 distinct CDR3 sequences, roughly 74% being singletons. The CDR3 sequence is 15 residues long. The germline V gene has CDR1 MNHEY and CDR2 SVGEGT. V was pared by 2 bases and J by 0 bases, with 8 bases between. This clonotype was counted ten times or more. Its target is not known. Whole-study findings and limits: Normal lung showed higher cumulative top 100 clone frequency than tumor.

The template was RNA from unsorted bulk tissue. This sequence was found in an older woman with non-small cell lung cancer. The rearrangement links TRBV6-2 or TRBV6-3 to TRBJ1-5; D remains ambiguous. Sequenced: lung tumor tissue. CDR3 sequence reads: CASSYMGISNQPQHF. The CDR3 DNA is TGTGCCAGCAGTTACATGGGGATTAGCAATCAGCCCCAGCATTTT.